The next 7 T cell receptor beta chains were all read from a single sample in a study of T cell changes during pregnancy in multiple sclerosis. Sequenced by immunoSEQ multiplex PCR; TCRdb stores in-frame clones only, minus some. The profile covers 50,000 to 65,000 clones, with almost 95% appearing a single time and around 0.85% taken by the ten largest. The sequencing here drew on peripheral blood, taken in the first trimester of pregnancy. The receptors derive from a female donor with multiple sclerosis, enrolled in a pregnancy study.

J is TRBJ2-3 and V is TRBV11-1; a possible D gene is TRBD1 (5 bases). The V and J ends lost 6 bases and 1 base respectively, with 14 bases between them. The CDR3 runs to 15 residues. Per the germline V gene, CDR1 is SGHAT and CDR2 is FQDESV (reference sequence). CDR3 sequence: CASREIGVGTDTQYF. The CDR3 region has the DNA TGTGCCAGCAGAGAGATAGGGGTCGGCACAGATACGCAGTATTTT.

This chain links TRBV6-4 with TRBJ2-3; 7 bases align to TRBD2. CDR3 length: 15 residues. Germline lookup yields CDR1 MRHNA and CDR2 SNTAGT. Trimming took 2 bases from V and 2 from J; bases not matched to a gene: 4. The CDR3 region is CASSDGSGATDTQYF. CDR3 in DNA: TGTGCCAGCAGTGACGGGAGCGGGGCCACAGATACGCAGTATTTT.

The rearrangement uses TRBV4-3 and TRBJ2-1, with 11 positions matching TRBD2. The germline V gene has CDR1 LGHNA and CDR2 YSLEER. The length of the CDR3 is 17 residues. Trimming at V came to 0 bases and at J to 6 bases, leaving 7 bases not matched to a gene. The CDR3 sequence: CASSQDPSGGLVNEQFF. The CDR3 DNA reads TGCGCCAGCAGCCAAGATCCTAGCGGGGGGTTGGTCAATGAGCAGTTCTTC.

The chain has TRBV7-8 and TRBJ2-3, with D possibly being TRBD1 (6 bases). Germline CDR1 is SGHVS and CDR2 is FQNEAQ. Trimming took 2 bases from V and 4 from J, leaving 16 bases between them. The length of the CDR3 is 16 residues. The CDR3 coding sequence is TGTGCCAGCAGCTTAAGGGGAGCGCAGGGGCCAGATACGCAGTATTTT. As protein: CASSLRGAQGPDTQYF.

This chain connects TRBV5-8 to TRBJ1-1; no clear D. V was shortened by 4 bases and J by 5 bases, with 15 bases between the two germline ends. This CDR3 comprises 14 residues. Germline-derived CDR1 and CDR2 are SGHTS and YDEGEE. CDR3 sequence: CASSLREYSTEAFF. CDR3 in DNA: TGTGCCAGCAGCCTACGGGAATATTCAACTGAAGCTTTCTTT.

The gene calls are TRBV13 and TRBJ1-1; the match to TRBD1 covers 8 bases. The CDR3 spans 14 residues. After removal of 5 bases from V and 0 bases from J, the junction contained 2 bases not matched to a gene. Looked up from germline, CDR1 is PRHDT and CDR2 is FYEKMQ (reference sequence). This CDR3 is CASSTGGMNTEAFF. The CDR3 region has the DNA TGTGCCAGCAGCACAGGGGGAATGAACACTGAAGCTTTCTTT.

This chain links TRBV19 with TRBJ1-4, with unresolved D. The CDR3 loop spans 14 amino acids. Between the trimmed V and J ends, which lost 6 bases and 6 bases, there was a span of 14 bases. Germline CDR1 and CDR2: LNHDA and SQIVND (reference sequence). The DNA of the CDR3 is TGTGCCAGTAGCTCAGCGGGGAGTTATGAAAAACTGTTTTTT. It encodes CASSSAGSYEKLFF.